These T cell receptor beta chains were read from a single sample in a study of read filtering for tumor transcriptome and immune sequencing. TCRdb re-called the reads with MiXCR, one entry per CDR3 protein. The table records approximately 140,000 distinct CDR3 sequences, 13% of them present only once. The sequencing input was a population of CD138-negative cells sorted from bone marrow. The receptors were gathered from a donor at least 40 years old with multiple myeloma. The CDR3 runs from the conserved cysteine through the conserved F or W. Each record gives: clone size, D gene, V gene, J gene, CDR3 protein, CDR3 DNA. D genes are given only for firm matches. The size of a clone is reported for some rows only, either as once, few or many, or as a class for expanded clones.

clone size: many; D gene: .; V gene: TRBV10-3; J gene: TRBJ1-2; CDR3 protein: CAIKSPANYGYTF; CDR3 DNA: TGTGCCATCAAGTCCCCAGCTAACTATGGCTACACCTTC
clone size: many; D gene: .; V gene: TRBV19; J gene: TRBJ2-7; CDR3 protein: CASGPGEAYEQYF; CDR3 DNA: TGTGCCAGTGGGCCGGGGGAAGCTTACGAGCAGTACTTC
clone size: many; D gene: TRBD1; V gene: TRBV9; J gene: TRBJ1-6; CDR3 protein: CASSATGVSYNSPLHF; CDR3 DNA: TGTGCCAGCAGCGCCACAGGGGTCTCCTATAATTCACCCCTCCACTTT
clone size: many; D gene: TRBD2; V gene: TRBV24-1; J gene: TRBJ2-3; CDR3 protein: CATSGEGIWDTQYF; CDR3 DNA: TGTGCCACCAGTGGGGAGGGGATTTGGGATACGCAGTATTTT
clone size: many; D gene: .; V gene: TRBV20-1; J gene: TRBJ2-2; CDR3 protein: CSAQDGSGELFF; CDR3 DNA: TGCAGTGCTCAAGATGGGTCCGGGGAGCTGTTTTTT
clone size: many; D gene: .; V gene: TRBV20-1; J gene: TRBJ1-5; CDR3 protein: CSARHQPQHF; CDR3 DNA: TGCAGTGCTAGGCACCAGCCCCAGCATTTT
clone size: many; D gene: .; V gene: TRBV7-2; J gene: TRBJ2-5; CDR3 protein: CASSREQSETQYF; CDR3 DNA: TGTGCCAGCAGCCGAGAACAGTCAGAGACCCAGTACTTC
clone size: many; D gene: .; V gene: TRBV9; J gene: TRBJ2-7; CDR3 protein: CASSVEAGTPTYEQYF; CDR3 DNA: TGTGCCAGCAGCGTAGAGGCAGGGACACCAACCTACGAGCAGTACTTC
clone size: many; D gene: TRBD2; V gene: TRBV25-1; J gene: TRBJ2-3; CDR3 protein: CASSEYGTSGRFTDTQYF; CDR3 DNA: TGTGCCAGCAGTGAATACGGGACTAGCGGGAGATTTACAGATACGCAGTATTTT
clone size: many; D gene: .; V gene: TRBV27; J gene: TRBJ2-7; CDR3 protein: CASSLESVGYEQYF; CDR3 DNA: TGTGCCAGCAGTTTAGAGTCCGTGGGTTACGAGCAGTACTTC
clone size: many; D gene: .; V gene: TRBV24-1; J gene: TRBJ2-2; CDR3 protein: CATSDRTLMGELFF; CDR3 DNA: TGTGCCACCAGTGACCGGACCCTTATGGGGGAGCTGTTTTTT
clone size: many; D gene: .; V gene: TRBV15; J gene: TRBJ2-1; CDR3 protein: CATSRHRDQSYNEQFF; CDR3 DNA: TGTGCCACCAGCAGACACCGGGACCAATCCTACAATGAGCAGTTCTTC
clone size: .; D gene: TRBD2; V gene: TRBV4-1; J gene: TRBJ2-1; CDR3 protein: CASSPGGGGGGEQFF; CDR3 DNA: TGCGCCAGCAGCCCAGGCGGGGGGGGAGGGGGTGAGCAGTTCTTC
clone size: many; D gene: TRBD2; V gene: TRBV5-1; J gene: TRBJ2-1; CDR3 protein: CASSLQRLAGNNEQFF; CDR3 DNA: TGCGCCAGCAGTTTACAGCGTCTAGCGGGAAACAATGAGCAGTTCTTC
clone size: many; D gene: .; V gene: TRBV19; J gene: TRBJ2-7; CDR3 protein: CASSIRDFPYEQYF; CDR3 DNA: TGTGCCAGTAGTATCCGGGACTTCCCCTACGAGCAGTACTTC
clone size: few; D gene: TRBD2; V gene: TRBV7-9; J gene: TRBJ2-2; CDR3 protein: CASSVGLVMGTRELFF; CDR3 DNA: TGTGCCAGCAGCGTTGGACTAGTTATGGGCACCAGGGAGCTGTTTTTT
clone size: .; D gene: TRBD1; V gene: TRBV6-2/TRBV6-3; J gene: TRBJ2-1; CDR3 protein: CASSPGQVQDNEQFF; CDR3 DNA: TGTGCCAGCAGTCCAGGACAGGTACAGGACAATGAGCAGTTCTTT
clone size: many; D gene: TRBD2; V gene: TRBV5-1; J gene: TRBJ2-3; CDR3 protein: CASSWASGSTDTQYF; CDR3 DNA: TGCGCCAGCAGCTGGGCTAGCGGTAGCACAGATACGCAGTATTTT
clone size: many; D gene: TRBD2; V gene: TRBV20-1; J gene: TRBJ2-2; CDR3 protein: CSAIAGGLTGELFF; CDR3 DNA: TGCAGTGCTATAGCGGGAGGGTTGACCGGGGAGCTGTTTTTT
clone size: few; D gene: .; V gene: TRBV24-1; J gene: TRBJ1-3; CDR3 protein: CATSDPLGNTIYF; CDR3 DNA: TGTGCCACCAGTGACCCGCTTGGAAACACCATATATTTT
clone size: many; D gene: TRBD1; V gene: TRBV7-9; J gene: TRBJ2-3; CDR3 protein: CASSKEARGLVTDTQYF; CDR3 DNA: TGTGCCAGCAGCAAAGAGGCCAGGGGGCTAGTCACAGATACGCAGTATTTT
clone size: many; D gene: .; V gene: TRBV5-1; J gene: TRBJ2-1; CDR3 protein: CASSLEGRGESGNTYNEQFF; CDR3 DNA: TGCGCCAGCAGCTTGGAAGGCAGGGGGGAATCCGGGAACACCTACAATGAGCAGTTCTTC
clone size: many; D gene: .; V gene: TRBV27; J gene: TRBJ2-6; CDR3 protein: CASSRFGVGANVLTF; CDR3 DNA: TGTGCCAGCAGTCGTTTTGGGGTTGGGGCCAACGTCCTGACTTTC
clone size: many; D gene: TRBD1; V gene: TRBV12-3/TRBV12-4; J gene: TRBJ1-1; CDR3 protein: CASGGQATTLAFF; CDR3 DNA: TGTGCCAGCGGAGGACAGGCGACCACATTAGCTTTCTTT
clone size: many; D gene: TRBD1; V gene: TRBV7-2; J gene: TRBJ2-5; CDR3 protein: CASSPDWDRGSLQETQYF; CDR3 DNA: TGTGCCAGCAGCCCAGATTGGGACAGGGGTAGTCTCCAAGAGACCCAGTACTTC
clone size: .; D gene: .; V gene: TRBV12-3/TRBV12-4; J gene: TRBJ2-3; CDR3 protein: CASSPTRTGTDTQYF; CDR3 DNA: TGTGCCAGCAGCCCAACTAGGACCGGCACAGATACGCAGTATTTT
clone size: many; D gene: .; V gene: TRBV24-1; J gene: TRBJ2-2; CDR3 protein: CATSDLGTKNTGELFF; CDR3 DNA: TGTGCCACCAGTGATTTGGGGACAAAGAACACCGGGGAGCTGTTTTTT
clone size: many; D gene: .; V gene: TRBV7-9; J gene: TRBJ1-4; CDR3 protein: CASSFAPLWWDEKLFF; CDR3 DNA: TGTGCCAGCAGCTTTGCCCCCCTTTGGTGGGATGAAAAACTGTTTTTT
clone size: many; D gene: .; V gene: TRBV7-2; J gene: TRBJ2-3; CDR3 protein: CASSSQIGPTDTQYF; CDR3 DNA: TGTGCCAGCAGCTCGCAAATCGGGCCCACAGATACGCAGTATTTT
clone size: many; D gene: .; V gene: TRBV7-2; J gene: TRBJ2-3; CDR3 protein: CASSLADRPQDTQYF; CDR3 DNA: TGTGCCAGCAGCTTAGCAGACAGGCCCCAAGATACGCAGTATTTT
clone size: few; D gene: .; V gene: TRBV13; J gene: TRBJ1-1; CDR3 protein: CASSPPGLGHTEAFF; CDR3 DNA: TGTGCCAGCAGCCCCCCCGGACTGGGACACACTGAAGCTTTCTTT
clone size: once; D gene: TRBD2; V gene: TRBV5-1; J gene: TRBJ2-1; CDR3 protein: CARSLPVTSSGNEQFF; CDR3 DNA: TGCGCCAGAAGCTTACCCGTGACTAGCTCGGGCAATGAGCAGTTCTTC
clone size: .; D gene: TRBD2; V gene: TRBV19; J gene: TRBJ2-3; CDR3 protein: CASTSGRSSDTQYF; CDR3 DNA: TGTGCCAGCACTAGCGGGAGGAGTTCAGATACGCAGTATTTT
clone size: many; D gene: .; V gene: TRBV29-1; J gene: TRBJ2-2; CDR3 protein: CSVFGGTGELFF; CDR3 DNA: TGCAGCGTTTTTGGAGGCACCGGGGAGCTGTTTTTT
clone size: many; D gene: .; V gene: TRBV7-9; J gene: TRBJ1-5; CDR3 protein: CASSPHDGVNQPQHF; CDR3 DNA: TGTGCCAGCAGCCCCCATGACGGGGTCAATCAGCCCCAGCATTTT
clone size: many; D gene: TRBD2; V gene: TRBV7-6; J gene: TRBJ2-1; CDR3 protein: CASSNPTSGRAGNEQFF; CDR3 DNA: TGTGCCAGCAGCAACCCGACTAGCGGGAGGGCTGGGAATGAGCAGTTCTTC
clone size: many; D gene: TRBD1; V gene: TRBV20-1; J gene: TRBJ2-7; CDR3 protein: CSARGSLGQGDTYEQYF; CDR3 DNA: TGCAGTGCTAGAGGGTCCCTGGGACAGGGGGACACCTACGAGCAGTACTTC
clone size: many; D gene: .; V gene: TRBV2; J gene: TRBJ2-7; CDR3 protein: CASSEAQGLISYEQYF; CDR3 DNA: TGTGCCAGCAGTGAAGCGCAGGGGTTGATCTCCTACGAGCAGTACTTC
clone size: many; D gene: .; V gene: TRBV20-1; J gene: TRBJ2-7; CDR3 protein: CSARVYGESSYEQYF; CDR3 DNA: TGCAGTGCTAGAGTTTACGGGGAAAGCTCCTACGAGCAGTACTTC
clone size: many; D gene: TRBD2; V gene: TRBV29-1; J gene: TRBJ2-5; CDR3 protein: CSAMALAGDGTQYF; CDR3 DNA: TGCAGCGCCATGGCCCTAGCGGGGGATGGGACCCAGTACTTC
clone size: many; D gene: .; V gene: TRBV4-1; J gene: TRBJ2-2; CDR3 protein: CASSQELRTGELFF; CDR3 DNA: TGCGCCAGCAGCCAAGAGCTGAGGACCGGGGAGCTGTTTTTT
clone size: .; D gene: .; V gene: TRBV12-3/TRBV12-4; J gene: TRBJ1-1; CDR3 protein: CASSLRHLNTVAFF; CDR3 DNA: TGTGCCAGCAGTTTACGCCATTTGAACACTGTAGCTTTCTTT
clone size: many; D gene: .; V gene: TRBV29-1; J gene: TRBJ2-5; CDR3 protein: CSVESGGETQYF; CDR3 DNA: TGCAGCGTTGAATCAGGGGGGGAGACCCAGTACTTC
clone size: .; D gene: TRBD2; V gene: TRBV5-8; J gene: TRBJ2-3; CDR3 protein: CASSEGTSGNVDTQYF; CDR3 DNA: TGTGCCAGCAGCGAGGGGACTAGCGGGAACGTAGATACGCAGTATTTT
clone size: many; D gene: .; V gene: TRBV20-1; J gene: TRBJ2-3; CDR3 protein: CSAPPTTSDTQYF; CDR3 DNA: TGCAGTGCTCCACCCACTACCTCAGATACGCAGTATTTT
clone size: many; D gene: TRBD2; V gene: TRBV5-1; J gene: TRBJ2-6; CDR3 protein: CASSFGRPGANVLTF; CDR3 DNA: TGCGCCAGCAGCTTCGGGAGGCCCGGGGCCAACGTCCTGACTTTC
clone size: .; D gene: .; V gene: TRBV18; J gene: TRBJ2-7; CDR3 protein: CASSLGQVYEQYF; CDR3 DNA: TGTGCCAGCTCACTAGGACAAGTCTACGAGCAGTACTTC
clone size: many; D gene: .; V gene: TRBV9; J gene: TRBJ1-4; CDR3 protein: CASSVADNREKLFF; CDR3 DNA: TGTGCCAGCAGCGTCGCTGACAATCGGGAAAAACTGTTTTTT
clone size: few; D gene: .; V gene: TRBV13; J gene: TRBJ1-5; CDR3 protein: CASSLGGWNQPQHF; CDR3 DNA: TGTGCCAGCAGCTTAGGGGGGTGGAATCAGCCCCAGCATTTT
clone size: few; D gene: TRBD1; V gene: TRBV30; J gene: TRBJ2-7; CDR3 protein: CAWMRGRGVVF; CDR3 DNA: TGTGCCTGGATGAGGGGGCGAGGGGTAGTCTTC
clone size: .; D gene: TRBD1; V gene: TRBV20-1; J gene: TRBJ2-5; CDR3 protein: CSATPSGGARGTQYF; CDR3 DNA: TGCAGTGCTACACCCTCAGGGGGCGCAAGAGGGACCCAGTACTTC
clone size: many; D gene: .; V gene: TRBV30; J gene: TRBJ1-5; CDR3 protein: CAWSDNEGQPQHF; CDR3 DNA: TGTGCCTGGAGCGACAACGAGGGGCAGCCCCAGCATTTT
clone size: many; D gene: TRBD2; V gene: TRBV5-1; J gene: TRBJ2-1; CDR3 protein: CASTYSGSGYNEQFF; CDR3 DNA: TGCGCCAGCACATACAGCGGGAGTGGGTACAATGAGCAGTTCTTC
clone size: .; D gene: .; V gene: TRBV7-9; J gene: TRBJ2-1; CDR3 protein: CASSSGRTSCNEQFF; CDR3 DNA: TGTGCCAGCAGCAGCGGACGGACCTCCTGCAATGAGCAGTTCTTC
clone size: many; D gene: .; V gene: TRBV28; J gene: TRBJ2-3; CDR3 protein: CASSLAGTDTQYF; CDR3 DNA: TGTGCCAGCAGTTTGGCGGGTACAGATACGCAGTATTTT